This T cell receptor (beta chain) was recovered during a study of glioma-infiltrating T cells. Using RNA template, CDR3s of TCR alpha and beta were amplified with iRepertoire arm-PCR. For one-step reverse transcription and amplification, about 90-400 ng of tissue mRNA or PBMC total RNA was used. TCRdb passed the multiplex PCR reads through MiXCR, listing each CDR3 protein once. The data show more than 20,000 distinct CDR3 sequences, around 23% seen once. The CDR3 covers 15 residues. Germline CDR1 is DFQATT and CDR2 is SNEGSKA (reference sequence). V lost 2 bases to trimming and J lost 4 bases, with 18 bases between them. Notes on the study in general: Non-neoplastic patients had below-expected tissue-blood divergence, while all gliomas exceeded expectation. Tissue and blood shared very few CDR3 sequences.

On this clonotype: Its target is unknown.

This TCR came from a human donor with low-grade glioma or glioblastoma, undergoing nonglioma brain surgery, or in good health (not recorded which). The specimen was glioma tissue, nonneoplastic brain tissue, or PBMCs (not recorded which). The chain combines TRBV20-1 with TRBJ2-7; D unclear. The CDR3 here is CSARNAVLSAYEQYF. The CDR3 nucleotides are TGCAGTGCTAGAAATGCGGTACTCTCAGCTTACGAGCAGTACTTC.